These 13 T cell receptor beta chains were sequenced from one sample in a study of T cells after yellow fever vaccination. TCRdb ran MiXCR on the 5' RACE reads and lists one entry per CDR3 protein. The sample holds under 550,000 distinct CDR3 sequences; 20% to 25% are singletons and the top ten take roughly 16%. The sequencing used PBMCs, collected more than 20 days after the first yellow fever vaccination. Receptors originate from a young man who received the YFV17D yellow fever vaccine.

The rearrangement uses TRBV7-2 and TRBJ1-2; D not certain. In germline, CDR1 is SGHTA, CDR2 FQGNSA. CDR3 length equals 12 residues. Trimming took off 5 bases at V and 8 bases at J, with 12 bases between the two ends. The CDR3 DNA sequence: TGTGCCAGCAGCCTTGATTCCCGCGGCTACACCTTC. Translation gives CASSLDSRGYTF.

The chain joins TRBV9 to TRBJ2-7, with a possible D match to TRBD1 (7 bases). The CDR3 sequence is 18 residues long. In germline, CDR1 is SGDLS, CDR2 YYNGEE. The V end lost 0 bases, the J end lost 0 bases, and 19 bases lay between the germline ends. CDR3 protein: CASSVVEGGTANSYEQYV. As DNA, the CDR3 is TGTGCCAGCAGCGTAGTCGAAGGAGGGACAGCCAACTCCTACGAGCAGTACGTC.

This clonotype has a handful of counts. The genes are TRBV14 and TRBJ2-7; 9 nucleotides line up with TRBD1. Germline trimming cut 2 bases from V and 6 bases from J; bases unmatched to any gene: 17. Germline CDR1 and CDR2: SGHDN and FVKESK. This CDR3 comprises 18 residues. The CDR3 DNA sequence: TGTGCCAGCAGCCAAACTCGGAAAGACAGGGGGGATACTGTCGAGCAGTACTTC. Translation gives CASSQTRKDRGDTVEQYF. Supplemented by reference TRBV14 and TRBJ2-7, the full variable domain reads EAGVTQFPSHSVIEKGQTVTLRCDPISGHDNLYWYRRVMGKEIKFLLHFVKESKQDESGMPNNRFLAERTGGTYSTLKVQPAELEDSGVYFCASSQTRKDRGDTVEQYFGPGTRLTVT.

V gene TRBV12-3 or TRBV12-4 combines with J gene TRBJ2-3; no firm D call. The V and J ends lost 7 bases and 0 bases respectively, with 8 bases between them. There are 13 residues in the CDR3. Here the CDR3 DNA reads TGTGCCAGCAAACGGGTTAGCACAGATACGCAGTATTTT. It translates to CASKRVSTDTQYF.

The V call is TRBV4-2, the J call TRBJ2-3; D remains ambiguous. CDR1 is LGHNA, CDR2 YNFKEQ, per germline. The CDR3 is 15 residues long. V was pared by 1 base and J by 2 bases, with 10 bases between. This CDR3 is CASSQGLQNTDTQYF. DNA for the CDR3: TGTGCCAGCAGCCAAGGACTCCAAAACACAGATACGCAGTATTTT.

The J gene is TRBJ2-3, the V gene TRBV7-3; D tentatively reads TRBD1 or TRBD2 (5 bases each). The CDR3 is 15 residues long. Germline V gene lookup returns CDR1 SGHTA and CDR2 FQGTGA. With 5 bases removed from V and 0 bases from J, the gap between germline ends came to 12 bases. The CDR3 DNA reads TGTGCCAGCAGCCCAGGGAGCCATAGCACAGATACGCAGTATTTT. It specifies CASSPGSHSTDTQYF.

The rearrangement uses TRBV7-2 and TRBJ1-2; maybe TRBD1 (6 bases). The CDR3 has 13 amino acids. Germline loops: CDR1 SGHTA, CDR2 FQGNSA. V lost 5 bases and J lost 9, with 16 bases in between. CDR3 DNA sequence: TGTGCCAGCAGCCCTGGACAGCTCCACAGCTACACCTTC. Translated, it gives CASSPGQLHSYTF.

The rearrangement joins TRBV15 to TRBJ1-2, with D tentatively TRBD1 (5 bases). The germline gives CDR1 LNHNV, CDR2 YYDKDF (reference sequence). V was cut by 3 bases and J by 8 bases, with 19 bases left in between. The CDR3 loop spans 15 amino acids. CDR3 DNA sequence: TGTGCCACCAGCAGGGAAGGCAGGGTTTTAGACGGCTACACCTTC. Amino acids: CATSREGRVLDGYTF.

The V and J genes are TRBV9 and TRBJ2-2, with 12 positions matching TRBD2. Unmatched junction bases numbered 12, after V lost 7 bases and J lost 2 bases. CDR1 and CDR2 from the germline V gene are SGDLS and YYNGEE. The CDR3 consists of 18 residues. The CDR3 DNA reads TGTGCCAGCTCTCGACTAGCGGGGGCCATTCCAAACACCGGGGAGCTGTTTTTT. This encodes CASSRLAGAIPNTGELFF.

Only a few counts were recorded for this clonotype. V and J are TRBV20-1 and TRBJ2-5, with D maybe TRBD1 (5 bases). Germline-derived CDR1 and CDR2 are DFQATT and SNEGSKA (reference sequence). Trimming stripped 3 bases from V and 5 bases from J, with 10 bases between. The CDR3 sequence is 12 residues long. In DNA, the CDR3 is TGCAGTGCTAGGGGGCGTTGGGAGACCCAGTACTTC. Translating it yields CSARGRWETQYF.

This chain uses TRBV7-3 with TRBJ2-2; the D is unclear. This CDR3 has 13 residues. CDR1 and CDR2 from the germline V gene are SGHTA and FQGTGA. V lost 5 bases and J 0 bases, leaving 4 bases between the germline ends. CDR3 loop: CASSTTNTGELFF. CDR3 DNA: TGTGCCAGCAGCACAACGAACACCGGGGAGCTGTTTTTT. The whole variable domain, filled in from reference TRBV7-3 and TRBJ2-2, reads GAGVSQTPSNKVTEKGKYVELRCDPISGHTALYWYRQSLGQGPEFLIYFQGTGAADDSGLPNDRFFAVRPEGSVSTLKIQRTERGDSAVYLCASSTTNTGELFFGEGSRLTVL.

In DNA, the CDR3 is TGTGCCAGCAGTTTAGGGGGTTTGAGGGAACAGTACTTC. Translating it yields CASSLGGLREQYF. The V and J genes are TRBV27 and TRBJ2-7, with D possibly called TRBD1 or TRBD2 (5 bases each). V lost 2 bases and J lost 10, with 15 bases in between. Germline loops: CDR1 MNHEY, CDR2 SMNVEV (reference sequence). The CDR3 is 13 amino acids.

CDR3 amino acids: CASNSFAAAQETQYF. As DNA, the CDR3 is TGTGCCAGCAACTCATTTGCGGCCGCCCAAGAGACCCAGTACTTC. This chain connects TRBV28 to TRBJ2-5; D gene ambiguous. Germline V gene data show CDR1 as MDHEN and CDR2 as SYDVKM. The length of the CDR3 is 15 residues. V was shortened by 7 bases and J by 1 base, with 16 bases between the two germline ends. The full variable domain, in which reference TRBV28 and TRBJ2-5 provide the parts outside the CDR3, is DVKVTQSSRYLVKRTGEKVFLECVQDMDHENMFWYRQDPGLGLRLIYFSYDVKMKEKGDIPEGYSVSREKKERFSLILESASTNQTSMYLCASNSFAAAQETQYFGPGTRLLVL.